This TCR beta chain is drawn from a study of T-cell reconstitution after alpha-beta-depleted transplantation in children. The CDR3 has 16 amino acids. Trimming took off 5 bases at V and 0 bases at J, with 14 bases between the two ends. CDR1 is MNHNS and CDR2 is SASEGT in the germline V gene. Molecular barcoding with unique molecular identifiers was used for the TCRbeta library. In TCRdb, the PCR reads were re-called with MiXCR into one record per CDR3 protein. The repertoire holds about 980,000 distinct CDR3 sequences, with under 30% as singletons. Many counts were recorded for this clonotype. The V and J genes are TRBV6-1 and TRBJ1-3; possibly TRBD1 for D (5 bases). The material sequenced was PBMCs, mostly from graft donor cells, taken 360 days after TCRalphabeta/CD19-depleted stem cell transplant. This clonotype originated in a boy under two years old who had a stem cell transplant for SCID, so the T cells may come from the graft donor. Here the CDR3 DNA reads TGTGCCAGCAGTCCCACTAGACAGAGCTCTGGAAACACCATATATTTT. Translating it yields CASSPTRQSSGNTIYF.